This T cell receptor (beta chain) was documented in a study of blood T cell repertoires in COVID-19. Study background: Acute and convalescent COVID-19 samples came from the United States, Italy and Spain. T cells, B-cell-depleted T cells, or PBMCs supplied cDNA or gDNA.

Original data processing: Amplified reference gene primers provided the basis for estimating nucleated cell counts. Sequencing was performed with immunoSEQ multiplex PCR; in TCRdb, only in-frame clones are kept and a portion is missing. D and trimming come from the DNA, and the V and J calls and clone size come from that table. The profile shows about 96,000 clones, 84% of them singletons. This clone came up once. Germline V CDR1 and CDR2: SNHLY, FYNNEI. V lost 0 bases to trimming and J lost 4 bases; unmatched junction nucleotides: 3. The CDR3 is 15 amino acids. This clonotype originated in a woman in her fifties or sixties with acute or convalescent COVID-19. The rearrangement joins TRBV2 to TRBJ2-5, with 9 bases aligning to TRBD2. Specimen: peripheral blood. The CDR3 coding sequence is TGTGCCAGCAGTGAAGCGCGGGGGGGCCGAGAGACCCAGTACTTC. Translating it yields CASSEARGGRETQYF.